These 32 T cell receptor beta chains came from one sample sequenced in a study of T cell responses to AZD1222 COVID-19 vaccine. The data were produced by immunoSEQ multiplex PCR, yet TCRdb's version contains in-frame clones alone and is incomplete. Of some 130,000 clones in the sample, roughly 90% were seen once. The sample in question was peripheral blood, obtained 28 days after the second AZD1222 dose. The receptors were gathered from an adult who received the AZD1222 COVID-19 vaccine.

The V and J genes are TRBV9 and TRBJ2-7; D is perhaps TRBD2 (6 bases). Germline V lookup: CDR1 SGDLS, CDR2 YYNGEE. Trimming took 7 bases from V and 3 from J, leaving 11 bases between them. The CDR3 contains 12 residues. The CDR3 spells CASGQTSYEQYF. The CDR3 region has the DNA TGTGCCAGCGGGCAGACTAGCTACGAGCAGTACTTC.

The rearrangement joins TRBV7-9 to TRBJ1-1; D is possibly TRBD1 (6 bases). The CDR3 contains 12 residues. Trimming shortened V by 7 bases and J by 4 bases, and 10 bases separated the two germline ends. Germline values: CDR1 SEHNR, CDR2 FQNEAQ (reference sequence). The CDR3 loop reads CASTGAGTEAFF. The CDR3 bases are TGTGCCAGCACGGGGGCGGGCACTGAAGCTTTCTTT.

This chain links TRBV7-3 with TRBJ1-1, with D perhaps matching TRBD1 (5 bases). Looked up from germline, CDR1 is SGHTA and CDR2 is FQGTGA. The CDR3 is 13 amino acids. Trimming left V 1 base short and J 7 bases short, with 10 bases between. The CDR3 nucleotides are TGTGCCAGCAGCTTAATAGGGGTTGGTGAAGCTTTCTTT. Protein: CASSLIGVGEAFF. The whole variable domain, filled in from reference TRBV7-3 and TRBJ1-1, reads GAGVSQTPSNKVTEKGKYVELRCDPISGHTALYWYRQSLGQGPEFLIYFQGTGAADDSGLPNDRFFAVRPEGSVSTLKIQRTERGDSAVYLCASSLIGVGEAFFGQGTRLTVV.

The V gene is TRBV7-9, the J gene TRBJ2-2, with 10 positions matching TRBD2. CDR1 is SEHNR and CDR2 is FQNEAQ in the germline V gene (reference sequence). Trimming took 5 bases from V and 3 from J; bases not matched to a gene: 3. The CDR3 loop spans 15 amino acids. Here the CDR3 reads CASSQGLAHTGELFF. CDR3 DNA sequence: TGTGCCAGCAGCCAGGGACTAGCGCACACCGGGGAGCTGTTTTTT.

The rearrangement links TRBV19 to TRBJ1-2, with 11 nucleotides matching TRBD1. The CDR3 consists of 19 residues. Germline assignment: CDR1 LNHDA and CDR2 SQIVND (reference sequence). The V gene end was trimmed by 5 bases and the J gene end by 4 bases; junction bases not matched to a gene: 18. The CDR3, as DNA: TGTGCCAGTAGTGCCCTCCGGGGGACAGGGGGAGTCCTAGCCTATGGCTACACCTTC. This translates into CASSALRGTGGVLAYGYTF. The entire variable domain, with the rest obtained from reference TRBV19 and TRBJ1-2, is as follows: DGGITQSPKYLFRKEGQNVTLSCEQNLNHDAMYWYRQDPGQGLRLIYYSQIVNDFQKGDIAEGYSVSREKKESFPLTVTSAQKNPTAFYLCASSALRGTGGVLAYGYTFGSGTRLTVV.

The V and J genes are TRBV10-1 and TRBJ1-1, with D hard to call. The CDR3 contains 14 residues. Germline V gene lookup returns CDR1 WNHNN and CDR2 SYGVQD (reference sequence). The V end was cut by 3 bases, the J end by 7 bases, with 15 bases between. Here the CDR3 DNA reads TGCGCCAGCAGTGACCCGGACGGCAGCCTTGAAGCTTTCTTT. Translating it yields CASSDPDGSLEAFF.

This clone appeared a single time. The V call is TRBV7-3, the J call TRBJ2-2; 8 bases agree with TRBD2. The CDR3 has 15 amino acids. Per the germline V gene, CDR1 is SGHTA and CDR2 is FQGTGA. With V trimmed by 5 bases and J by 7 bases, 9 bases remained unmatched. CDR3 amino acids: CASSQSSGSGGELFF. Here the CDR3 DNA reads TGTGCCAGCAGCCAATCTAGCGGGTCTGGCGGGGAGCTGTTTTTT.

The chain uses TRBV28 and TRBJ2-5; 8 positions agree with TRBD1. This CDR3 spans 19 amino acids. Germline values: CDR1 MDHEN, CDR2 SYDVKM. J gave up 1 base and V 6 bases, and 19 bases lay outside the gene matches. This CDR3 reads CASSLPGTGVGNAQETQYF. CDR3 in DNA: TGTGCCAGCAGCCTCCCCGGGACAGGAGTCGGTAACGCCCAAGAGACCCAGTACTTC. Complete variable domain (other parts from reference TRBV28 and TRBJ2-5): DVKVTQSSRYLVKRTGEKVFLECVQDMDHENMFWYRQDPGLGLRLIYFSYDVKMKEKGDIPEGYSVSREKKERFSLILESASTNQTSMYLCASSLPGTGVGNAQETQYFGPGTRLLVL.

This sequence joins TRBV9 and TRBJ2-3; 12 bases fit TRBD2. Per the germline V gene, CDR1 is SGDLS and CDR2 is YYNGEE. The ends lost 3 bases at V and 4 bases at J; junction bases unmatched: 3. The CDR3 is 15 amino acids. CDR3 coding DNA: TGTGCCAGCAGCGCTAGCGGGGGGGGCGCAGATACGCAGTATTTT. Residues: CASSASGGGADTQYF.

This clone was observed once. The V and J genes are TRBV3-1 (or the pseudogene TRBV3-2) and TRBJ2-1; TRBD2 matches 9 bases. Germline assignment: CDR1 LGHDT and CDR2 YNNKEL (reference sequence). After removal of 5 bases from V and 2 bases from J, the junction contained 4 bases not matched to a gene. This CDR3 region has 15 residues. The DNA for the CDR3 is TGTGCCAGCAGCGAAGGACTAGCGACCTACAATGAGCAGTTCTTC. Encoded protein: CASSEGLATYNEQFF.

V usage is TRBV19 and J usage is TRBJ1-2; 7 nucleotides match TRBD1. This CDR3 is built from 14 residues. Unmatched junction bases numbered 6, after V lost 3 bases and J lost 5 bases. The germline V gene encodes CDR1 LNHDA and CDR2 SQIVND (reference sequence). DNA for the CDR3: TGTGCCAGTAGTATGTGGACAGGAGGATATGGCTACACCTTC. Translating it yields CASSMWTGGYGYTF.

V usage is TRBV11-2 and J usage is TRBJ2-7; 7 nucleotides match TRBD2. Germline CDR1 is SGHAT and CDR2 is FQNNGV. The V gene end was trimmed by 0 bases and the J gene end by 3 bases; junction bases not matched to a gene: 14. The CDR3 runs to 18 residues. CDR3 DNA sequence: TGTGCCAGCAGCTTAGAGGCGAGCGGGCTAGCGGTTCACTACGAGCAGTACTTC. Translated, it gives CASSLEASGLAVHYEQYF.

The V gene is TRBV6-5, the J gene TRBJ2-2; 11 bases align to TRBD1. This CDR3 region has 14 residues. V lost 8 bases to trimming and J lost 3 bases; unmatched junction nucleotides: 2. CDR1 and CDR2 (germline): MNHEY, SVGAGI. The CDR3 DNA sequence: TGTGCCAGCGGACAGGGGGCAGACACCGGGGAGCTGTTTTTT. Its translation is CASGQGADTGELFF.

The V and J genes are TRBV5-6 and TRBJ1-5; D is uncertain. There are 13 residues in the CDR3. Germline CDR1 is SGHDT and CDR2 is YYEEEE. With 0 bases removed from V and 7 bases from J, the gap between germline ends came to 8 bases. Written as DNA, the CDR3 is TGTGCCAGCAGCTTGGCAGGTTGGCAGCCCCAGCATTTT. This codes for CASSLAGWQPQHF. The whole variable domain, remainder taken from reference TRBV5-6 and TRBJ1-5, is DAGVTQSPTHLIKTRGQQVTLRCSPKSGHDTVSWYQQALGQGPQFIFQYYEEEERQRGNFPDRFSGHQFPNYSSELNVNALLLGDSALYLCASSLAGWQPQHFGDGTRLSIL.

The J gene is TRBJ2-1, the V gene TRBV18; D might be TRBD2 (5 bases). This CDR3 has 16 amino acids. V lost 1 base and J 1 base, leaving 11 bases between the germline ends. Looked up from germline, CDR1 is KGHSH and CDR2 is LQKENI. The CDR3 nucleotides read TGTGCCAGCTCACCACTACAAGGAGGTTCCTACAATGAGCAGTTCTTC. This gives the protein CASSPLQGGSYNEQFF.

This rearrangement joins TRBV21-1 to TRBJ1-5; the table names TRBD1, a call not compared with the DNA. TRBV21-1 is labeled a pseudogene. CDR3 length: 11 amino acids. The CDR3 nucleotides are TGTGCCAGACAAGGGGATCAGCCCCAGCATTTT. This encodes CARQGDQPQHF.

This chain joins TRBV7-2 and TRBJ2-7; 9 bases are a match to TRBD2. The CDR3 spans 14 residues. The V gene end was trimmed by 3 bases and the J gene end by 3 bases; junction bases not matched to a gene: 3. The germline CDR1 and CDR2 sequences are SGHTA and FQGNSA. The CDR3 loop is CASSFSGGNYEQYF. CDR3 DNA sequence: TGTGCCAGCAGCTTTAGCGGGGGAAACTACGAGCAGTACTTC.

This clone came up once. The rearrangement joins TRBV10-3 to TRBJ1-4; 7 bases are a match to TRBD1. CDR1 is ENHRY, CDR2 SYGVKD, per germline. This CDR3 is 14 amino acids long. Germline trimming cut 6 bases from V and 10 bases from J; bases unmatched to any gene: 11. The CDR3 region is CAISSPQGGGKLFF. CDR3 DNA: TGTGCCATCAGCTCTCCGCAGGGGGGGGGAAAACTGTTTTTT.

The chain carries TRBV19 and TRBJ1-2; TRBD1 matches at 9 bases. Germline values: CDR1 LNHDA, CDR2 SQIVND (reference sequence). Germline trimming cut 4 bases from V and 7 bases from J; bases unmatched to any gene: 7. The CDR3 extends over 14 amino acids. DNA of the CDR3: TGTGCCAGTAGTAGAACCGGGACAGGGTTTGGCTACACCTTC. Encoded protein: CASSRTGTGFGYTF.

The V call is TRBV30, the J call TRBJ2-5; D possibly matches TRBD1 or TRBD2 (5 bases each). Trimming removed 4 bases from V and 4 bases from J, with 22 bases in between. This CDR3 has 16 residues. Germline assignment: CDR1 GTSNPN and CDR2 SVGIG (reference sequence). The CDR3 region has the DNA TGTGCCTGGAACACCCCCTGGCAGGGACCGCGAGAGACCCAGTACTTC. It is translated as CAWNTPWQGPRETQYF.

In this sample, this clone turned up a few times. The chain carries TRBV5-1 and TRBJ1-2, with D possibly TRBD1 on 5 matching bases. This CDR3 is 16 amino acids long. Germline V gene lookup returns CDR1 SGHRS and CDR2 YFSETQ. Trimming removed 1 base from V and 7 bases from J, with 20 bases in between. The CDR3 sequence is CASSLPRGPGGRGYTF. As DNA, the CDR3 is TGCGCCAGCAGCTTGCCCCGCGGACCCGGGGGACGTGGCTACACCTTC.

The chain carries TRBV4-2 and TRBJ2-2; 10 nucleotides line up with TRBD2. CDR1 and CDR2 from the germline V gene are LGHNA and YNFKEQ. The CDR3 spans 16 residues. Unmatched junction bases numbered 0, after V lost 1 base and J lost 1 base. The CDR3, as DNA: TGTGCCAGCAGCCAAGGACTAGCGGGGAACACCGGGGAGCTGTTTTTT. Translated, it gives CASSQGLAGNTGELFF.

The J gene is TRBJ2-1, the V gene TRBV6-2 or TRBV6-3; D remains unclear. Deletions cut 2 bases from V and 5 bases from J, with 10 bases between. The CDR3 totals 14 residues. CDR1 is MNHEY, CDR2 SVGEGT, per germline. CDR3 in DNA: TGTGCCAGCAGTTACACCCTAAGGGACAATGAGCAGTTCTTC. Translated: CASSYTLRDNEQFF.

The V and J genes are TRBV5-1 and TRBJ1-2, with TRBD1 identical over 8 bases. Trimming took 4 bases from V and 5 from J; bases not matched to a gene: 4. Germline loops: CDR1 SGHRS, CDR2 YFSETQ. This CDR3 has 13 residues. DNA of the CDR3: TGCGCCAGCAGCCCGACAGGGGAGTATGGCTACACCTTC. Protein: CASSPTGEYGYTF.

V and J are TRBV28 and TRBJ1-1; D is ambiguous. V was trimmed by 4 bases and J by 0 bases, leaving 9 bases between them. The CDR3 length is 14 residues. CDR1 and CDR2 from the germline V gene are MDHEN and SYDVKM. CDR3 DNA sequence: TGTGCCAGCAGTTACTGGCAGGTGAACACTGAAGCTTTCTTT. Translated, it gives CASSYWQVNTEAFF.

This clone was observed many times. V and J are TRBV15 and TRBJ2-1, with D perhaps given as TRBD1 or TRBD2 (6 bases each). V was clipped by 0 bases and J by 2 bases, with 14 bases between them. Germline V gives CDR1 LNHNV, CDR2 YYDKDF (reference sequence). The CDR3 is 17 residues long. CDR3 sequence reads: CATSRDPEGVAYNEQFF. The DNA for the CDR3 is TGTGCCACCAGCAGAGATCCGGAGGGGGTAGCCTACAATGAGCAGTTCTTC.

J is TRBJ2-7 and V is TRBV9; TRBD2 matches 7 bases. Per the germline V gene, CDR1 is SGDLS and CDR2 is YYNGEE. V lost 3 bases, J lost 6 bases, and 6 bases stayed unmatched. This CDR3 contains 13 residues. The CDR3 sequence is CASSAGGSLEQYF. The CDR3 DNA follows: TGTGCCAGCAGCGCCGGCGGGAGCCTCGAGCAGTACTTC.

The rearrangement links TRBV6-5 to TRBJ1-5, with a possible D match to TRBD1 (6 bases). The CDR3 consists of 14 residues. Trimming took 7 bases from V and 2 from J, leaving 12 bases between them. Germline CDR1 and CDR2: MNHEY and SVGAGI. The CDR3 bases are TGTGCCAGCAACGAGTCAGGGGGCAATCAGCCCCAGCATTTT. This translates into CASNESGGNQPQHF.

This rearrangement joins TRBV7-8 to TRBJ1-1; D possibly corresponds to TRBD1 (5 bases). Between the trimmed V and J ends, which lost 4 bases and 4 bases, there was a span of 16 bases. The CDR3 loop spans 15 amino acids. CDR1 and CDR2 (germline): SGHVS, FQNEAQ. CDR3 coding DNA: TGTGCCAGCAGCTGGGGCGGTGCAGCGAGCACTGAAGCTTTCTTT. It specifies CASSWGGAASTEAFF.

V usage is TRBV5-4 and J usage is TRBJ1-1; 7 bases align to TRBD1. V dropped 4 bases and J dropped 1; count of bases not matched to a gene: 10. CDR1 SGHNT and CDR2 YYREEE come from the germline V gene (reference sequence). CDR3 length: 16 residues. CDR3 amino acids: CASSPVDRARNTEAFF. In nucleotides, the CDR3 is TGTGCCAGCAGCCCGGTAGACAGGGCTAGGAACACTGAAGCTTTCTTT.

CDR3 in DNA: TGCGCCAGCAGATCAGAGCCCCAGTCCAATGAGCAGTTCTTC. It yields the protein CASRSEPQSNEQFF. This chain connects TRBV5-1 to TRBJ2-1; D gene uncertain. With 5 bases removed from V and 6 bases from J, the gap between germline ends came to 15 bases. This CDR3 spans 14 amino acids. From germline, CDR1 is SGHRS and CDR2 YFSETQ.

This chain connects TRBV18 to TRBJ1-2; 9 nucleotides align to TRBD1. The J segment lost 3 bases and the V segment lost 3 bases, leaving 2 bases of the junction unmatched. CDR1 is KGHSH, CDR2 LQKENI, per germline. The CDR3 consists of 14 residues. The CDR3: CASSPRTGDYGYTF. DNA for the CDR3: TGTGCCAGCTCACCTAGGACAGGGGACTATGGCTACACCTTC.